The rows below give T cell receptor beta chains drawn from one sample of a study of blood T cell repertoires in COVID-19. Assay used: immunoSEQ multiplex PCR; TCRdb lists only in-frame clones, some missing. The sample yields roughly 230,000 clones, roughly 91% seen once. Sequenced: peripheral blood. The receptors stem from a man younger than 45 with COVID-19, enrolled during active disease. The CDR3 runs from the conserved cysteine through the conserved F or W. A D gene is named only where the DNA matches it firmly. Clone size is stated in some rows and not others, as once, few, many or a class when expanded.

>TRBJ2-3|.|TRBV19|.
TGTGCCAGTAGTATAACTCGTGCTGCCACAGATACGCAGTATTTT
CASSITRAATDTQYF
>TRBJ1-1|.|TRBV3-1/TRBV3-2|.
TGTGCCAGCAGCCAAGATCGAGTGGGGGCAAAGGGTGAAGCTTTCTTT
CASSQDRVGAKGEAFF
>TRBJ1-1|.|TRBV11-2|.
TGTGCCAGCAGCCTACAGAGGAACACTGAAGCTTTCTTT
CASSLQRNTEAFF
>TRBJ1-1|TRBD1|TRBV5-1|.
TGCGCCAGCAGCCCTAGACAGGGCAGAGGGACTGAAGCTTTCTTT
CASSPRQGRGTEAFF
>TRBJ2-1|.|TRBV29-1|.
TGCAGCGTTGTGGGGAGCTCCTACAATGAGCAGTTCTTC
CSVVGSSYNEQFF
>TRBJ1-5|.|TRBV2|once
TGTGCCAGCGAGCAGGGGTCGAGTCAGCCCCAGCATTTT
CASEQGSSQPQHF
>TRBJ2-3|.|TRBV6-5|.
TGTGCCAGCAGTTATCTTACTAGTGAGTTTTCAGATACGCAGTATTTT
CASSYLTSEFSDTQYF
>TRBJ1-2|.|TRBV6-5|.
TGTGCCAGCTTTTACCAACAGGCGGACTATGGCTACACCTTC
CASFYQQADYGYTF
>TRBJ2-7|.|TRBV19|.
TGTGCCAGTTCCTTGGCGGGCCCCTCCTACGAGCAGTACTTC
CASSLAGPSYEQYF
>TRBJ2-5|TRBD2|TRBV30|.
TGTGCCTGGAGTGCAGGACTAGCCGGGACCCAGTACTTC
CAWSAGLAGTQYF
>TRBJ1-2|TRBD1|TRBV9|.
TGTGCCAGCAGCCAGGGACAGGGGGGGAACTATGGCTACACCTTC
CASSQGQGGNYGYTF
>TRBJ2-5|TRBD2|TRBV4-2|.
TGTGCCAGCAGCCAGGGAGAACTAGCGGGGGGGCGTGAGACCCAGTACTTC
CASSQGELAGGRETQYF
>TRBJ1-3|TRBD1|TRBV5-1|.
TGCGCCACAGGGACAGGGCCTGGAAACACCATATATTTT
CATGTGPGNTIYF
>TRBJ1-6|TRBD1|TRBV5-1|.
TGCGCCAGCAGCTCCGCCCCTACGGTTCAGGGGGACCTCCACTTT
CASSSAPTVQGDLHF
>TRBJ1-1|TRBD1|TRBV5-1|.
TGCGCCAGCAGCAATACAGGGGTGGAGGACACTGAAGCTTTCTTT
CASSNTGVEDTEAFF